Sequencing of this TCR beta chain was carried out in a study of blood T cell repertoires in COVID-19. Overall study context: Italy, Spain and the United States were the sources of the convalescent and acute COVID-19 samples.

V shed 1 base and J shed 1 base, with 11 bases lying between them. The germline gives CDR1 SGDLS, CDR2 YYNGEE. This CDR3 region has 15 residues. Sequenced by immunoSEQ multiplex PCR; TCRdb stores in-frame clones only, minus some. The table has about 260,000 clones, roughly 86% seen once. Sequenced material: peripheral blood. The chain joins TRBV9 to TRBJ1-1; perhaps TRBD1 as D (5 bases). This TCR derives from a human donor in a cohort sampled during active COVID-19. The CDR3 sequence is CASSVTKTANTEAFF. The CDR3 DNA reads as TGTGCCAGCAGCGTAACAAAGACAGCGAACACTGAAGCTTTCTTT.